This TCR beta chain was identified during a study of shared T cell receptors in the human thymus. CDR1 SGHAT and CDR2 FQNNGV come from the germline V gene. There are 14 residues in the CDR3. The V end lost 2 bases, the J end lost 4 bases, and 11 bases lay between the germline ends. This clone was observed once. Clones were read by immunoSEQ multiplex PCR, and TCRdb kept only the in-frame ones, dropping some. Counted here are 650,000 to 950,000 clones, 80% to 90% occurring once; the ten biggest clones make up about 0.011%. Another study also made use of these data, one on human thymus T cells.

This chain links TRBV11-2 with TRBJ1-2; D is uncertain. This sequence originates from a girl less than two years old with a congenital heart defect. What was sequenced was thymocytes. The CDR3 sequence: CASSLFIRGYGYTF. The CDR3 DNA follows: TGTGCCAGCAGCTTATTTATCCGCGGCTATGGCTACACCTTC.